These 13 T cell receptor beta chains originate from one sample sequenced in a study of type 1 and type 2 diabetes patients. Genomic DNA was the PCR template. A primer set of 30 forward and 13 reverse primers amplified the CDR3. TCRdb fed the multiplex PCR reads into MiXCR, producing one record per CDR3 protein. Here the sample spans around 300,000 distinct CDR3 sequences, roughly 48% being singletons. What was sequenced was peripheral blood mononuclear cells (PBMCs). The receptors here all came from a man between 18 and 29 years old with type 2 diabetes.

The chain links TRBV15 to TRBJ1-4, with 7 bases identical to TRBD1. The CDR3 covers 14 residues. After removal of 5 bases from V and 8 bases from J, the junction contained 8 bases not matched to a gene. In germline, CDR1 is LNHNV, CDR2 YYDKDF (reference sequence). CDR3 in amino acids: CATSLTGPPEKLFF. The CDR3 DNA sequence: TGTGCCACCAGCCTGACAGGGCCGCCCGAAAAACTGTTTTTT.

This clonotype was counted a few times. The chain couples TRBV12-3 or TRBV12-4 to TRBJ1-5, with D unresolved. The length of the CDR3 is 13 residues. V lost 8 bases to trimming and J lost 4 bases, with 12 bases between them. The CDR3 coding sequence is TGTGCCAGCCAACCCAGTGCTAATCAGCCCCAGCATTTT. Amino acid sequence: CASQPSANQPQHF.

This clonotype appeared a few times. The gene calls are TRBV20-1 and TRBJ1-2, with 9 nucleotides matching TRBD1. Germline-derived CDR1 and CDR2 are DFQATT and SNEGSKA (reference sequence). V lost 6 bases and J lost 4; bases outside the gene matches: 6. CDR3 length: 13 residues. The CDR3 DNA sequence: TGCAGTGCGCTGACAGGGGGAGGCTATGGCTACACCTTC. Protein product: CSALTGGGYGYTF.

This clonotype was seen once. This chain connects TRBV12-3 or TRBV12-4 to TRBJ2-7; tentatively, D is TRBD1 (5 bases). The CDR3 is made up of 13 amino acids. The V and J ends lost 6 bases and 0 bases respectively, with 9 bases between them. The CDR3 nucleotides are TGTGCCAGCAGCAATGACAGCTCCTACGAGCAGTACTTC. As protein: CASSNDSSYEQYF.

Worth noting for this clonotype: A read error may be the cause here, since a much bigger clone is one base away. The chain uses TRBV7-2 and TRBJ2-5; tentative D call: TRBD2 (6 bases). The J call may be faulty, since TRBJ2-1 better matches the DNA end. The CDR3 totals 12 residues. The germline V gene has CDR1 SGHTA and CDR2 FQGNSA. CDR3 DNA: TGTGCCAGCAGCTTCACGGGAGAGACCCAGTTCTTC. Translating it yields CASSFTGETQFF.

This clonotype was recorded only once. The CDR3 DNA sequence: TGTGCCAGCAGTTATGGGGGGCGATACGAGCAGTACTTC. It yields the protein CASSYGGRYEQYF. The chain joins TRBV19 to TRBJ2-7, with D perhaps matching TRBD1 or TRBD2 (6 bases each). Trimming took 9 bases from V and 4 from J, leaving 16 bases between them. The CDR3 sequence is 13 residues long. Looked up from germline, CDR1 is LNHDA and CDR2 is SQIVND (reference sequence).

This rearrangement joins TRBV7-8 to TRBJ2-3, with 8 bases that match TRBD1. The CDR3 has 18 residues. Germline V lookup: CDR1 SGHVS, CDR2 FQNEAQ. V trimming: 4 bases; J trimming: 3 bases; junction bases outside the gene matches: 15. CDR3 in amino acids: CASSSPLDRARRTDTQYF. DNA for the CDR3: TGTGCCAGCAGCTCTCCTCTGGACAGGGCGAGAAGGACAGATACGCAGTATTTT.

CDR3 nucleotides: TGTGCCAGTAGTTGGGGAGGCGGCTACACCTTC. Translated: CASSWGGGYTF. The chain recombines TRBV19 with TRBJ1-2; D gene unclear. The CDR3 length is 11 residues. CDR1 and CDR2 (germline): LNHDA, SQIVND (reference sequence). With 5 bases removed from V and 8 bases from J, the gap between germline ends came to 9 bases.

V gene TRBV28 combines with J gene TRBJ1-2, with TRBD1 matching over 7 bases. This CDR3 is built from 16 residues. Germline V lookup: CDR1 MDHEN, CDR2 SYDVKM. Trimming took 5 bases from V and 4 from J; bases not matched to a gene: 13. The CDR3 here is CASSNDREWASYGYTF. CDR3 coding DNA: TGTGCCAGCAGTAACGACAGGGAATGGGCCTCCTATGGCTACACCTTC.

The chain combines TRBV20-1 with TRBJ2-1, with 9 bases fitting TRBD1. The CDR3 contains 13 residues. Per the germline V gene, CDR1 is DFQATT and CDR2 is SNEGSKA (reference sequence). V lost 5 bases to trimming and J lost 7 bases; unmatched junction nucleotides: 6. The CDR3 here is CSALDRGLNEQFF. The CDR3 nucleotides are TGCAGTGCTTTGGACAGGGGTCTGAATGAGCAGTTCTTC.

The table lists this clonotype with a few counts. The genes are TRBV30 and TRBJ1-6, with D tentatively TRBD1 (6 bases). Germline assignment: CDR1 GTSNPN and CDR2 SVGIG (reference sequence). There are 14 residues in the CDR3. V was shortened by 0 bases and J by 10 bases, with 13 bases between the two germline ends. CDR3: CAWSVWTAISPLHF. CDR3 coding DNA: TGTGCCTGGAGTGTTTGGACAGCGATCTCACCCCTCCACTTT.

On this clonotype: The junction departs from germline at one end; a sequencing error may be responsible. The chain links TRBV12-3 or TRBV12-4 to TRBJ2-6; D might be TRBD2 (5 bases). This CDR3 is built from 14 residues. CDR3 residues: CASAAGSGANVLTF. CDR3 DNA sequence: TGCGCCAGCGCGGCGGGTTCCGGGGCCAACGTCCTGACTTTC.

The count of this clonotype is one. The chain is built from TRBV7-9 and TRBJ2-3; possible D gene TRBD1, 5 bases. The V gene's germline CDR1 is SEHNR and CDR2 FQNEAQ (reference sequence). There are 15 residues in the CDR3. Trimming removed 7 bases at V and 4 bases at J, with 18 bases between. The CDR3 region is CASTLDRLVADTQYF. For the CDR3, the DNA is TGTGCCAGCACACTCGACAGACTCGTGGCAGATACGCAGTATTTT. The whole variable domain, remainder taken from reference TRBV7-9 and TRBJ2-3, is DTGVSQNPRHKITKRGQNVTFRCDPISEHNRLYWYRQTLGQGPEFLTYFQNEAQLEKSRLLSDRFSAERPKGSFSTLEIQRTEQGDSAMYLCASTLDRLVADTQYFGPGTRLTVL.